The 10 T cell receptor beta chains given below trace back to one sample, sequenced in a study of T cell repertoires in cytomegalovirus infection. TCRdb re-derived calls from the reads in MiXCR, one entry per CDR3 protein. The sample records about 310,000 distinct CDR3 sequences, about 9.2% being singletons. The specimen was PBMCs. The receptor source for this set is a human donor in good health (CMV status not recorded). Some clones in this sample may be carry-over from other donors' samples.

The CDR3 sequence: CSASGVRGARETQYF. The CDR3 DNA reads as TGCAGTGCTAGTGGTGTGCGGGGGGCGCGGGAGACCCAGTACTTC. The chain employs TRBV20-1 and TRBJ2-5; TRBD2 aligns across 8 bases. The length of the CDR3 is 15 residues. Looked up from germline, CDR1 is DFQATT and CDR2 is SNEGSKA (reference sequence). Germline trimming cut 3 bases from V and 5 bases from J; bases unmatched to any gene: 11.

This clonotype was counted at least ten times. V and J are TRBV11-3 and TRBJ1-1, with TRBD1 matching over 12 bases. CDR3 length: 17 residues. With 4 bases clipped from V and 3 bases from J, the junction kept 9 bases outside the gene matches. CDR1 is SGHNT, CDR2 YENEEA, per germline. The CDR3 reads CASSSPRDRGPDTEAFF. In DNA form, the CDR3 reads TGTGCCAGCAGCTCCCCACGGGACAGGGGGCCCGACACTGAAGCTTTCTTT. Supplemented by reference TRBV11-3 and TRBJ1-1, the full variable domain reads EAGVVQSPRYKIIEKKQPVAFWCNPISGHNTLYWYLQNLGQGPELLIRYENEEAVDDSQLPKDRFSAERLKGVDSTLKIQPAELGDSAVYLCASSSPRDRGPDTEAFFGQGTRLTVV.

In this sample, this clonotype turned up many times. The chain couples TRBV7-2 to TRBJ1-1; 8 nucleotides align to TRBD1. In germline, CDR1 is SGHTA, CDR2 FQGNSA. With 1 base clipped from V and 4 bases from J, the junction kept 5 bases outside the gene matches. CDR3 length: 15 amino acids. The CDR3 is CASSLVDRVFTEAFF. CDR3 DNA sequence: TGTGCCAGCAGCTTAGTGGACAGGGTGTTCACTGAAGCTTTCTTT. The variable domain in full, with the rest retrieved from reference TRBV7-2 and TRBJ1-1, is GAGVSQSPSNKVTEKGKDVELRCDPISGHTALYWYRQSLGQGLEFLIYFQGNSAPDKSGLPSDRFSAERTGGSVSTLTIQRTQQEDSAVYLCASSLVDRVFTEAFFGQGTRLTVV.

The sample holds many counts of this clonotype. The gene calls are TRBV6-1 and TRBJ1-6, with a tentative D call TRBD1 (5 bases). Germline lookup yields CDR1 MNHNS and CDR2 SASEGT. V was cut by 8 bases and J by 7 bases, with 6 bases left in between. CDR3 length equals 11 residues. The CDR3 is CASEGNSPLHF. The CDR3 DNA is TGTGCCAGCGAGGGGAATTCACCCCTCCACTTT.

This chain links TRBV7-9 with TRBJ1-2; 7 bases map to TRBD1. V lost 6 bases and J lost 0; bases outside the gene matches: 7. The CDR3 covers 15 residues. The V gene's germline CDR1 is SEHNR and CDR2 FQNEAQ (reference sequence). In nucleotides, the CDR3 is TGTGCCAGCAGTCCACAGGGGCTCACTAACTATGGCTACACCTTC. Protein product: CASSPQGLTNYGYTF.

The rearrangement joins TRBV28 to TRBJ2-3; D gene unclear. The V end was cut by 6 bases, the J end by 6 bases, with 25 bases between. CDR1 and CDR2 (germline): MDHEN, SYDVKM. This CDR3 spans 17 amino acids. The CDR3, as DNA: TGTGCCAGCAGGCCCCAGGCGGTCACTTCCCTTGGGGATACGCAGTATTTT. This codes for CASRPQAVTSLGDTQYF.

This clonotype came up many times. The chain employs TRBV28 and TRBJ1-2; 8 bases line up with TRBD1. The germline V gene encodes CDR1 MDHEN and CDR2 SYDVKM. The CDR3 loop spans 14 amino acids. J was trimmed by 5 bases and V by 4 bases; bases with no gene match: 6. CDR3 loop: CASSSGQGAYGYTF. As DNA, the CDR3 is TGTGCCAGCAGTTCCGGACAGGGAGCGTATGGCTACACCTTC.

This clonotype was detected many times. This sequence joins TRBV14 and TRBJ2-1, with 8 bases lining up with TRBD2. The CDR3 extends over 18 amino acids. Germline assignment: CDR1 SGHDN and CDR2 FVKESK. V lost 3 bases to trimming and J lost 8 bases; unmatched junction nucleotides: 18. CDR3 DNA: TGTGCCAGCAGCCAGAACCACGGGGGGGCGACCTACGTCGATGAGCAGTTCTTC. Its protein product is CASSQNHGGATYVDEQFF.

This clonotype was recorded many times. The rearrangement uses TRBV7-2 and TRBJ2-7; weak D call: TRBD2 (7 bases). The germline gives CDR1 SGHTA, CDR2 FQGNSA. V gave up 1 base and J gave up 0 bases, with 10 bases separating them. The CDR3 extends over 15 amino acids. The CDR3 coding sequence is TGTGCCAGCAGCTTAGGCGGGGGCCTCTCCTACGAGCAGTACGTC. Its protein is CASSLGGGLSYEQYV.

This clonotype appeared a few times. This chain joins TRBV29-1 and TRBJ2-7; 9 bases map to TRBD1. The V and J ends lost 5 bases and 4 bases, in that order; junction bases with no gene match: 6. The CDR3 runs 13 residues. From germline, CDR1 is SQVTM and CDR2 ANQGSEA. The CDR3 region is CSVTRTGAYEQYF. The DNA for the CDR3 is TGCAGCGTTACCCGGACAGGGGCGTACGAGCAGTACTTC.